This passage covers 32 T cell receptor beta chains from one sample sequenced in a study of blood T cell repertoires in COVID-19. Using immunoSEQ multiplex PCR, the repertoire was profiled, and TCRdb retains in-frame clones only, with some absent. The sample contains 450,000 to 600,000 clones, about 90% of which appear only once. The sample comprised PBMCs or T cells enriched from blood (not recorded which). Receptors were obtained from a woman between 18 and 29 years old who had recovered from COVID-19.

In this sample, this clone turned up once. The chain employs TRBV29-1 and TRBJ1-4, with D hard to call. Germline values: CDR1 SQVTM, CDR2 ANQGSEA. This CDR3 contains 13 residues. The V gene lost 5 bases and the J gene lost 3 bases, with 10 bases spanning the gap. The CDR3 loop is CSVPDGANEKLFF. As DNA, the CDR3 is TGCAGCGTTCCGGACGGGGCTAATGAAAAACTGTTTTTT.

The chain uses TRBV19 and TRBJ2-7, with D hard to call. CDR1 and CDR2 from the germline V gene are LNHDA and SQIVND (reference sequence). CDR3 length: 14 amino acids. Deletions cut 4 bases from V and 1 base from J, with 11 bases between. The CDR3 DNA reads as TGTGCCAGTAGTACCCTGGGCCTTTCCTACGAGCAGTACTTC. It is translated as CASSTLGLSYEQYF.

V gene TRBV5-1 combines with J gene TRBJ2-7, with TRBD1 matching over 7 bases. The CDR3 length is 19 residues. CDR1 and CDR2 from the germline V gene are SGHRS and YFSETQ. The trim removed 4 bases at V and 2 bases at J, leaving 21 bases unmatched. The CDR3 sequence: CASSPSWDSYQAGAYEQYF. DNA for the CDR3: TGCGCCAGCAGCCCGTCGTGGGACAGCTATCAAGCAGGAGCCTACGAGCAGTACTTC.

CDR3 sequence: CASSWGTVNYGYTF. The CDR3 DNA is TGTGCCAGCAGCTGGGGGACAGTTAACTATGGCTACACCTTC. J is TRBJ1-2 and V is TRBV5-4, with 7 bases identical to TRBD1. The J segment lost 1 base and the V segment lost 3 bases, leaving 3 bases of the junction unmatched. There are 14 residues in the CDR3. Germline CDR1 is SGHNT and CDR2 is YYREEE (reference sequence).

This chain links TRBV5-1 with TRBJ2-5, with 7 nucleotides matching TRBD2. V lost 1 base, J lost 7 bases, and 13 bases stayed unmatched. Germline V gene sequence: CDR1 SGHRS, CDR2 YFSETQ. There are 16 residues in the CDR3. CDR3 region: CASSLYEGGVAGTQYF. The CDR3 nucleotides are TGCGCCAGCAGCTTGTATGAGGGAGGGGTCGCGGGGACCCAGTACTTC. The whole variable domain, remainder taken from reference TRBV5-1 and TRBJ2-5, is KAGVTQTPRYLIKTRGQQVTLSCSPISGHRSVSWYQQTPGQGLQFLFEYFSETQRNKGNFPGRFSGRQFSNSRSEMNVSTLELGDSALYLCASSLYEGGVAGTQYFGPGTRLLVL.

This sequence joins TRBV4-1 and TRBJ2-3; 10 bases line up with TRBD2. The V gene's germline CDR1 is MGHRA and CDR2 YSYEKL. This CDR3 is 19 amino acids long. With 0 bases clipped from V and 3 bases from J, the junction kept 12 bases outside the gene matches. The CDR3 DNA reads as TGCGCCAGCAGCCAAGATAAACCCCAGCGGGGGGGTGGAACAGATACGCAGTATTTT. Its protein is CASSQDKPQRGGGTDTQYF.

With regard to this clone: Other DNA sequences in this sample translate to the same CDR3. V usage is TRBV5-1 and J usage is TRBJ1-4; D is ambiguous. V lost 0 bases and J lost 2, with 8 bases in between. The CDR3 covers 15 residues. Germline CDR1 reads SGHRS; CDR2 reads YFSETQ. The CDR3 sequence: CASSLAAATNEKLFF. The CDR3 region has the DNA TGCGCCAGCAGCTTGGCGGCGGCGACTAATGAAAAACTGTTTTTT.

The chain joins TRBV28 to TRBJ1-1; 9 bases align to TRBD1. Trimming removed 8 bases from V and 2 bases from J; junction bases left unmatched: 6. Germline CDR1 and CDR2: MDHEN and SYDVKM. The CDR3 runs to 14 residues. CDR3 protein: CASSTGGANTEAFF. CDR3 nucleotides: TGTGCCAGCTCTACAGGGGGCGCAAACACTGAAGCTTTCTTT.

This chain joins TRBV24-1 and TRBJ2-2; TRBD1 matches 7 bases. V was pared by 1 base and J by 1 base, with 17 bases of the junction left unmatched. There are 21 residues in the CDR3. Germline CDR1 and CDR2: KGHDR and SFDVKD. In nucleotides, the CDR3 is TGTGCCACCAGTGATTTCGGGACAGCTAAAACGAGTATTCAGAACACCGGGGAGCTGTTTTTT. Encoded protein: CATSDFGTAKTSIQNTGELFF.

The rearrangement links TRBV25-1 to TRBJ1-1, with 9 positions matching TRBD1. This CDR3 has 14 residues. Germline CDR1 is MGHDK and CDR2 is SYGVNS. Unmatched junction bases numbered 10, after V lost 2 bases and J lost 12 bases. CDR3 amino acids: CASSEAGTGKETFF. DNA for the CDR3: TGTGCCAGCAGTGAAGCCGGGACAGGGAAGGAAACTTTCTTT.

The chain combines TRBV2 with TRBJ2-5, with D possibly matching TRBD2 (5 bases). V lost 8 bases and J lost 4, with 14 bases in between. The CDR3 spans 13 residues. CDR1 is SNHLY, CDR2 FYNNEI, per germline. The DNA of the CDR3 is TGTGCCAGCGTGGGAGTGGGTCGAGAGACCCAGTACTTC. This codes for CASVGVGRETQYF.

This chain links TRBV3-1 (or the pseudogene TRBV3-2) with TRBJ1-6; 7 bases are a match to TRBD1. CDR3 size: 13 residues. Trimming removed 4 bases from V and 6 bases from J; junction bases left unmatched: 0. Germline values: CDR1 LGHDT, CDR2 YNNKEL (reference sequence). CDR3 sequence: CASSRDSNSPLHF. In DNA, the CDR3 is TGTGCCAGCAGCCGGGACAGTAATTCACCCCTCCACTTT.

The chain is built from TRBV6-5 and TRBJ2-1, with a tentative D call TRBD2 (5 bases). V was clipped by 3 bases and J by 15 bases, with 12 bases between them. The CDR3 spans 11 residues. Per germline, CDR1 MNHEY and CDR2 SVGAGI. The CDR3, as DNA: TGTGCCAGCAGTTATGGTGGAGGAGCGTTCTTC. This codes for CASSYGGGAFF.

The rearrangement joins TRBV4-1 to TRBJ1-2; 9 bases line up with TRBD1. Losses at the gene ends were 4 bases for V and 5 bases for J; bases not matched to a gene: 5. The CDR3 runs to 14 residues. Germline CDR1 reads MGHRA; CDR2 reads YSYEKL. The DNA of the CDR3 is TGCGCCAGCAGCCCACAGGGGGCGAATTATGGCTACACCTTC. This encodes CASSPQGANYGYTF.

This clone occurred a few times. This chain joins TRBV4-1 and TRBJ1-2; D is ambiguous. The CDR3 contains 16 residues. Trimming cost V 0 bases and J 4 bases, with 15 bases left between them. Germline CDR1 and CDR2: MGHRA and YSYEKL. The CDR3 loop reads CASSQDGTKLLYGYTF. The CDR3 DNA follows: TGCGCCAGCAGCCAAGACGGCACTAAACTCCTCTATGGCTACACCTTC.

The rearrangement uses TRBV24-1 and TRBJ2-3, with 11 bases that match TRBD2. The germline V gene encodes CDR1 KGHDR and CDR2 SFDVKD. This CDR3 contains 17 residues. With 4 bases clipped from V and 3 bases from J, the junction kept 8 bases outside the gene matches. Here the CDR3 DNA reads TGTGCCACCAGTGACCCCCAACTAGCGGGGGTTACAGATACGCAGTATTTT. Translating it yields CATSDPQLAGVTDTQYF.

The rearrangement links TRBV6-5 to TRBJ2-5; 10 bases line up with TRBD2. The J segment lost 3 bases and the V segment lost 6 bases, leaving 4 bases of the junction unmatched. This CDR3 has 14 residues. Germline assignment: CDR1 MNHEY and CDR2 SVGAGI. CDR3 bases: TGTGCCAGCAGCCTTCTAGCGGGGGAAGAGACCCAGTACTTC. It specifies CASSLLAGEETQYF.

The CDR3 reads CASSPPDRENSPLHF. The CDR3 region has the DNA TGTGCCAGCTCACCACCGGACAGGGAGAATTCACCCCTCCACTTT. The chain recombines TRBV18 with TRBJ1-6; 8 nucleotides match TRBD1. J gave up 7 bases and V 0 bases, and 2 bases lay outside the gene matches. From germline, CDR1 is KGHSH and CDR2 LQKENI. The CDR3 consists of 15 residues.

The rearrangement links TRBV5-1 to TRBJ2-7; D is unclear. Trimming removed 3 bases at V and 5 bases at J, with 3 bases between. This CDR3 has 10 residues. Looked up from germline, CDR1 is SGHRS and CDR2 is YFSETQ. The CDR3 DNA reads TGCGCCAGCAGCTCTAACGAGCAGTACTTC. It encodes CASSSNEQYF.

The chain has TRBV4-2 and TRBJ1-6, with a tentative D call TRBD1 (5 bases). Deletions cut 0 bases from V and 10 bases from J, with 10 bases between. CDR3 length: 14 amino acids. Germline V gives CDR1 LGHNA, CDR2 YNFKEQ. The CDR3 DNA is TGTGCCAGCAGCCAAGAGACGGCAGGGTCACCCCTCCACTTT. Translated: CASSQETAGSPLHF.

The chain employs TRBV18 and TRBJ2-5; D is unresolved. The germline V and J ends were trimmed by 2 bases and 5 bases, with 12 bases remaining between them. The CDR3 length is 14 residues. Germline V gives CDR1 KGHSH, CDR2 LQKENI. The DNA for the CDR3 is TGTGCCAGCTCACCAGTAGGAGAGGCGGAGACCCAGTACTTC. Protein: CASSPVGEAETQYF.

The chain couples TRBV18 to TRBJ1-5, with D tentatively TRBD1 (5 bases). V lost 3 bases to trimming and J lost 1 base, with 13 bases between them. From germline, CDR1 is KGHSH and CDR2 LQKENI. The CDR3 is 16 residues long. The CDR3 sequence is CASSPSARASNQPQHF. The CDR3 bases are TGTGCCAGCTCACCCTCGGCCAGGGCAAGCAATCAGCCCCAGCATTTT. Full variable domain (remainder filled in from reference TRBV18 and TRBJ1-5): NAGVMQNPRHLVRRRGQEARLRCSPMKGHSHVYWYRQLPEEGLKFMVYLQKENIIDESGMPKERFSAEFPKEGPSILRIQQVVRGDSAAYFCASSPSARASNQPQHFGDGTRLSIL.

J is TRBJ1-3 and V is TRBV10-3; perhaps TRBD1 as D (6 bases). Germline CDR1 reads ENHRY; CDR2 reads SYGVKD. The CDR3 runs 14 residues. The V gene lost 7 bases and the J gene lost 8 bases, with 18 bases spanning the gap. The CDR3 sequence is CAITEGGGEYTIYF. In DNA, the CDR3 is TGTGCCATCACCGAGGGAGGGGGAGAATACACCATATATTTT.

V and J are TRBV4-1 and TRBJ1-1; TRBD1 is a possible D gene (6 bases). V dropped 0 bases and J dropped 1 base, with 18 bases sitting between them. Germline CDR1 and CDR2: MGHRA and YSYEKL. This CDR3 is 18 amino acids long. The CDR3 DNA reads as TGCGCCAGCAGCCAAGATGTGGGGGCACAGGAATGGAACACTGAAGCTTTCTTT. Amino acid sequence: CASSQDVGAQEWNTEAFF.

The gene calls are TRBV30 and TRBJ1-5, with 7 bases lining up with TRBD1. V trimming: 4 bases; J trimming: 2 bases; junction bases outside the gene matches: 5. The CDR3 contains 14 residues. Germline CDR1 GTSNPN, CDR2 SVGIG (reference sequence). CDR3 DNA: TGTGCCTGGACAAACAGGGGTGGCAATCAGCCCCAGCATTTT. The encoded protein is CAWTNRGGNQPQHF. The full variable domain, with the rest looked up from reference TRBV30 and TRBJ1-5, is SQTIHQWPATLVQPVGSPLSLECTVEGTSNPNLYWYRQAAGRGLQLLFYSVGIGQISSEVPQNLSASRPQDRQFILSSKKLLLSDSGFYLCAWTNRGGNQPQHFGDGTRLSIL.

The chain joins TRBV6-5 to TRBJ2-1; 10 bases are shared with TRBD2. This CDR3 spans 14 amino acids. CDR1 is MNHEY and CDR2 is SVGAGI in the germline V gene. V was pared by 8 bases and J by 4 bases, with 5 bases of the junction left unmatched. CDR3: CASGLAELYNEQFF. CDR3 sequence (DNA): TGTGCCAGCGGACTAGCGGAGTTGTACAATGAGCAGTTCTTC.

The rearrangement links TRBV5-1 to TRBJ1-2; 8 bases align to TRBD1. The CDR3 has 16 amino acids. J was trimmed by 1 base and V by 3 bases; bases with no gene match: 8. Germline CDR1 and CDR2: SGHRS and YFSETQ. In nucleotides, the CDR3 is TGCGCCAGCAGCTCAGGGGGCAGGCAAATTAACTATGGCTACACCTTC. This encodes CASSSGGRQINYGYTF.

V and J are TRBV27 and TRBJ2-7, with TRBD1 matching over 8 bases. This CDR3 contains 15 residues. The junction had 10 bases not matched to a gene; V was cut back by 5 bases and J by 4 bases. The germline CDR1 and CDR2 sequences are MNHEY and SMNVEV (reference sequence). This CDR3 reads CASSPRQGRFYEQYF. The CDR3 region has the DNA TGTGCCAGCAGTCCCCGACAGGGGCGGTTTTACGAGCAGTACTTC.

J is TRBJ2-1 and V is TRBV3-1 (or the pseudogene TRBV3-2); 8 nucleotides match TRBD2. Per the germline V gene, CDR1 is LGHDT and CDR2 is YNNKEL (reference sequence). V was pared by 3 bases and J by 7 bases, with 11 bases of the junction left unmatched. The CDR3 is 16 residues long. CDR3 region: CASSHASGTSRNEQFF. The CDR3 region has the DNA TGTGCCAGCAGCCATGCCAGCGGGACTAGTCGAAATGAGCAGTTCTTC.

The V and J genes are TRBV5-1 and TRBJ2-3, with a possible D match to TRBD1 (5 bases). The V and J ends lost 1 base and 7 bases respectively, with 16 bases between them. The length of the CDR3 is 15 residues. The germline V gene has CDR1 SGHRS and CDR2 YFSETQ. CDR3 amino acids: CASSLSSGLEYTQYF. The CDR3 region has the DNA TGCGCCAGCAGCTTGTCTTCAGGGCTCGAATATACGCAGTATTTT.

The CDR3 DNA reads as TGCGCCAGCAGTGACGGGGGAGCGAACACTGAAGCTTTCTTT. It yields the protein CASSDGGANTEAFF. The V gene is TRBV10-1, the J gene TRBJ1-1; maybe TRBD1 (5 bases). Deletions cut 3 bases from V and 1 base from J, with 9 bases between. The CDR3 is made up of 14 amino acids. Germline CDR1 WNHNN, CDR2 SYGVQD (reference sequence).

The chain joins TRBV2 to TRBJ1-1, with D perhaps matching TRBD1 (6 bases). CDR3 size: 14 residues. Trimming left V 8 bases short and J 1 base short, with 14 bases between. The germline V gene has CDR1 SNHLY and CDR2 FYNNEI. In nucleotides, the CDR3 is TGTGCCAGCTCCGGGGGAGGGGGGAACACTGAAGCTTTCTTT. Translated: CASSGGGGNTEAFF.